This TCR beta chain comes out of a study of PD-L1 blockade in urothelial cancer. On the study more broadly: About 90% of the 29 patients were males with bladder-origin urothelial cancer. Chemotherapy regimens numbering 0 to 3 had been given to patients. The researchers analyzed blood 3 weeks (second dose) and 6 weeks after treatment start.

This clone was detected only once. The sample carries other DNA sequences with the same CDR3. This CDR3 region has 15 residues. Trimming took off 0 bases at V and 2 bases at J, with 8 bases between the two ends. Germline lookup yields CDR1 SGHAT and CDR2 FQNNGV. Documented time point: pretreatment peripheral blood. Enrolled patients showed locally advanced or metastatic urothelial carcinoma. The assay was immunoSEQ multiplex PCR, and TCRdb's table has in-frame clones only and misses some. The table lists tens of thousands of clones, about 76% of them singletons. The sequences come from PBMCs, collected around atezolizumab (anti-PD-L1) treatment. The rearrangement uses TRBV11-2 and TRBJ1-5; D remains ambiguous. This TCR derives from a man between 65 and 85 years old with urothelial cancer. The DNA of the CDR3 is TGTGCCAGCAGCTTAGACACGGGAGGCAATCAGCCCCAGCATTTT. Its translation: CASSLDTGGNQPQHF.